A single sample gave rise to the 19 T cell receptor beta chains below, sequenced in a study of regulatory T cells in long-lasting Graves disease (dated by TCRdb to the early 2020s). Libraries came from multiplex PCR. Data came from an Illumina HiSeq 4000. To build TCR beta libraries, CDR3 regions were amplified by Arm-PCR using iRepertoire HTBI primers. Using fastp trimming at Q25 and MiXCR clonotype assembly, TCRdb reanalyzed the public sequencing data and kept in-frame beta chains. Each CDR3 protein appears once, grouped with its most common genes and DNA. The sample table contains 200,000 to 250,000 distinct CDR3 sequences; only one count was recorded for around 20% of them. The top ten clones comprise approximately 14% of the sample. The time point label, as the study defines it: newly diagnosed GD, antithyroid drugs for less than 3 months. For both TCR sequencing and RNA sequencing, RNA was extracted from PBMCs using TRIzol.

The source was peripheral blood mononuclear cells (PBMCs), collected at new diagnosis, from a patient treated with antithyroid drugs. The receptor source for this set is a female donor with Graves disease.

This clonotype was recorded many times. The chain recombines TRBV18 with TRBJ1-1; D is possibly TRBD1 (6 bases). The CDR3 is made up of 16 amino acids. The V and J ends lost 3 bases and 7 bases respectively, with 21 bases between them. The V gene's germline CDR1 is KGHSH and CDR2 LQKENI. The CDR3 sequence: CASSPAARGGGVEAFF. The CDR3 DNA reads as TGTGCCAGCTCACCGGCCGCACGAGGGGGGGGAGTTGAAGCTTTCTTT.

The sample holds many counts of this clonotype. This chain links TRBV19 with TRBJ2-7; D is tentatively TRBD1 or TRBD2 (5 bases each). CDR1 is LNHDA, CDR2 SQIVND, per germline (reference sequence). Deletions cut 6 bases from V and 2 bases from J, with 17 bases between. This CDR3 spans 15 amino acids. In nucleotides, the CDR3 is TGTGCCAGTAGCCGACATGGGGGAGCCACCTACGAGCAGTACTTC. It is translated as CASSRHGGATYEQYF.

Ten or more counts support this clonotype. The chain couples TRBV28 to TRBJ1-4; TRBD1 agrees at 7 bases. The CDR3 covers 13 residues. Germline V gene lookup returns CDR1 MDHEN and CDR2 SYDVKM. The V and J ends lost 5 bases and 7 bases, in that order; junction bases with no gene match: 4. DNA for the CDR3: TGTGCCAGCAGTGAAGGGACAGTTGAAAAACTGTTTTTT. Translated: CASSEGTVEKLFF.

Many counts were recorded for this clonotype. This chain links TRBV7-2 with TRBJ2-5; 8 nucleotides align to TRBD2. Germline CDR1 reads SGHTA; CDR2 reads FQGNSA. The CDR3 has 16 residues. With 1 base clipped from V and 3 bases from J, the junction kept 7 bases outside the gene matches. For the CDR3, the DNA is TGTGCCAGCAGCTTAGGAGCGGGGGCAAGGGAAGAGACCCAGTACTTC. This codes for CASSLGAGAREETQYF.

The chain carries TRBV11-2 and TRBJ2-3; 11 bases fit TRBD2. The germline CDR1 and CDR2 sequences are SGHAT and FQNNGV. The CDR3 is made up of 17 amino acids. The junction had 9 bases not matched to a gene; V was cut back by 1 base and J by 6 bases. The CDR3 protein is CASSLVAGGGFRDTQYF. Written as DNA, the CDR3 is TGTGCCAGCAGCTTAGTAGCGGGGGGGGGTTTTAGGGATACGCAGTATTTT.

This clonotype came up many times. The J gene is TRBJ2-7, the V gene TRBV24-1; TRBD1 agrees at 8 bases. This CDR3 contains 16 residues. V lost 9 bases and J lost 2; bases outside the gene matches: 14. Germline V gives CDR1 KGHDR, CDR2 SFDVKD. CDR3 residues: CATVRDRCPGTYEQYF. The CDR3 nucleotides read TGTGCCACCGTCCGGGACAGGTGCCCAGGGACCTACGAGCAGTACTTC.

This clonotype showed up many times. The chain uses TRBV10-2 and TRBJ2-1; the match to TRBD1 covers 11 bases. The germline CDR1 and CDR2 sequences are WSHSY and SAAADI. The CDR3 is made up of 15 amino acids. Trimming removed 2 bases from V and 10 bases from J; junction bases left unmatched: 7. CDR3 coding DNA: TGCGCCAGCAGTGAGAAAGGACAGGGGGCTCGGGAGCAGTTCTTC. Protein: CASSEKGQGAREQFF.

This chain connects TRBV2 to TRBJ1-5, with D perhaps matching TRBD1 (6 bases). V was trimmed by 8 bases and J by 4 bases, leaving 15 bases between them. There are 14 residues in the CDR3. Germline V gene lookup returns CDR1 SNHLY and CDR2 FYNNEI. CDR3 sequence (DNA): TGTGCCAGCGGAGGTACAGGGCCTAATCAGCCCCAGCATTTT. This sequence encodes CASGGTGPNQPQHF.

This clonotype was observed at least ten times. The chain couples TRBV20-1 to TRBJ1-5; the D gene is possibly TRBD1 (5 bases). The CDR3 loop spans 13 amino acids. V was pared by 4 bases and J by 4 bases, with 11 bases between. Germline lookup yields CDR1 DFQATT and CDR2 SNEGSKA (reference sequence). The CDR3: CSATPEGNQPQHF. As DNA, the CDR3 is TGCAGTGCTACACCTGAGGGGAATCAGCCCCAGCATTTT.

This clonotype was seen a few times. The chain combines TRBV28 with TRBJ2-1, with 9 bases fitting TRBD2. Germline V lookup: CDR1 MDHEN, CDR2 SYDVKM. V was clipped by 8 bases and J by 5 bases; unmatched bases: 10. This CDR3 has 15 amino acids. CDR3 protein: CASLAGARGHNEQFF. CDR3 sequence (DNA): TGTGCCAGCTTAGCGGGGGCCCGGGGCCACAATGAGCAGTTCTTC.

This clonotype has just one count. The chain carries TRBV20-1 and TRBJ2-7; D remains unclear. V lost 0 bases and J 0 bases, leaving 12 bases between the germline ends. CDR1 is DFQATT and CDR2 is SNEGSKA in the germline V gene (reference sequence). The CDR3 spans 15 residues. CDR3 sequence reads: CSARDSGPSSYEQYF. In DNA form, the CDR3 reads TGCAGTGCTAGAGATTCCGGCCCGAGCTCCTACGAGCAGTACTTC.

To note about this clonotype: A far larger clone is a single base away, which makes a read error likely. This chain uses TRBV7-2 with TRBJ2-3; 12 bases align to TRBD2. Germline loops: CDR1 SGHTA, CDR2 FQGNSA. The CDR3 has 15 residues. Here the CDR3 reads CDSRPRLAGADTQYF. The CDR3 DNA sequence: TGTGACAGCAGACCGCGACTAGCGGGAGCAGATACGCAGTATTTT.

The sample holds many counts of this clonotype. The chain employs TRBV10-3 and TRBJ2-2, with 8 positions matching TRBD1. The ends lost 5 bases at V and 7 bases at J; junction bases unmatched: 9. This CDR3 comprises 15 residues. The germline CDR1 and CDR2 sequences are ENHRY and SYGVKD. The DNA for the CDR3 is TGTGCCATCAGTTGGCAGGGGGCCGGTAGCGGGGAGCTGTTTTTT. This gives the protein CAISWQGAGSGELFF.

In this sample, this clonotype turned up many times. The V call is TRBV29-1, the J call TRBJ2-3, with 15 bases identical to TRBD2. CDR1 and CDR2 (germline): SQVTM, ANQGSEA. The J segment lost 13 bases and the V segment lost 8 bases, leaving 13 bases of the junction unmatched. The CDR3 covers 14 residues. The CDR3 sequence is CSILGLAGGGKEYF. The CDR3 DNA reads TGCAGCATACTAGGACTAGCGGGAGGGGGAAAGGAGTATTTT.

This clonotype was seen at least ten times. The rearrangement joins TRBV7-2 to TRBJ2-1; 14 nucleotides match TRBD2. The CDR3 contains 18 residues. Germline V lookup: CDR1 SGHTA, CDR2 FQGNSA. V was clipped by 2 bases and J by 4 bases; unmatched bases: 7. CDR3 DNA: TGTGCCAGCAGCTTACGACTAGCGGGAGGGGCAGGGTACAATGAGCAGTTCTTC. Translated: CASSLRLAGGAGYNEQFF.

This clonotype came up many times. This chain links TRBV7-2 with TRBJ1-4; 7 bases are a match to TRBD1. Losses at the gene ends were 5 bases for V and 5 bases for J; bases not matched to a gene: 5. CDR1 is SGHTA and CDR2 is FQGNSA in the germline V gene. This CDR3 has 14 amino acids. The CDR3 DNA reads as TGTGCCAGCAGCCAGGACAGGCTGAATGAAAAACTGTTTTTT. It encodes CASSQDRLNEKLFF. The variable domain in full, completed from reference TRBV7-2 and TRBJ1-4, reads GAGVSQSPSNKVTEKGKDVELRCDPISGHTALYWYRQSLGQGLEFLIYFQGNSAPDKSGLPSDRFSAERTGGSVSTLTIQRTQQEDSAVYLCASSQDRLNEKLFFGSGTQLSVL.

The sample holds a few counts of this clonotype. This rearrangement joins TRBV5-1 to TRBJ2-5; D is possibly TRBD2 (6 bases). Germline CDR1 and CDR2: SGHRS and YFSETQ. The CDR3 is 14 residues long. Trimming cost V 1 base and J 5 bases, with 12 bases left between them. CDR3 sequence reads: CASSLQQAGETQYF. CDR3 sequence (DNA): TGCGCCAGCAGCTTGCAACAGGCGGGGGAGACCCAGTACTTC.

This clonotype occurred many times. The V gene is TRBV20-1, the J gene TRBJ2-2; 7 positions agree with TRBD2. The CDR3 has 13 residues. V gave up 3 bases and J gave up 8 bases; unmatched junction bases: 6. Germline CDR1 is DFQATT and CDR2 is SNEGSKA (reference sequence). In DNA, the CDR3 is TGCAGTGCTAGGGCAGCGGGAAAGGGGGAGCTGTTTTTT. This sequence encodes CSARAAGKGELFF.

This clonotype occurred many times. For the CDR3, the DNA is TGTGCCAGCAGACTGGACAGAATCCCCAGACCGGGCACCGGGGAGCTGTTTTTT. It is translated as CASRLDRIPRPGTGELFF. The chain carries TRBV6-1 and TRBJ2-2, with D possibly TRBD1 on 6 matching bases. There are 18 residues in the CDR3. Germline V CDR1 and CDR2: MNHNS, SASEGT. The ends were cut back, 6 bases at V and 4 bases at J, with 24 bases in the middle.